These 2 T cell receptor beta chains share one sample of origin, sequenced in a study of shared clonotypes between healthy human individuals. Clones were read by immunoSEQ multiplex PCR, and TCRdb kept only the in-frame ones, dropping some. The sample consists of 2 million to 2.5 million clones, 95% of them appearing once. Source material: naive CD4+ T cells sorted from blood. Regarding subset: CD45RA+ positively selected. All receptors come from a man in his late teens or twenties in good health.

As concerns this clone: Other DNA sequences in this sample translate to the same CDR3. The chain recombines TRBV29-1 with TRBJ2-7; D may match TRBD1 or TRBD2 (5 bases each). The ends were cut back, 6 bases at V and 1 base at J, with 10 bases in the middle. CDR3 length: 12 residues. Germline V gene data show CDR1 as SQVTM and CDR2 as ANQGSEA. The CDR3 region has the DNA TGCAGCGTAGAGGGGTCGTCCTACGAGCAGTACTTC. Its translation is CSVEGSSYEQYF.

J is TRBJ1-1 and V is TRBV5-1; TRBD1 aligns across 7 bases. Germline assignment: CDR1 SGHRS and CDR2 YFSETQ. V lost 2 bases to trimming and J lost 4 bases; unmatched junction nucleotides: 5. The CDR3 spans 14 residues. This CDR3 reads CASSLGGAATEAFF. The CDR3, as DNA: TGCGCCAGCAGCTTAGGGGGCGCGGCCACTGAAGCTTTCTTT.